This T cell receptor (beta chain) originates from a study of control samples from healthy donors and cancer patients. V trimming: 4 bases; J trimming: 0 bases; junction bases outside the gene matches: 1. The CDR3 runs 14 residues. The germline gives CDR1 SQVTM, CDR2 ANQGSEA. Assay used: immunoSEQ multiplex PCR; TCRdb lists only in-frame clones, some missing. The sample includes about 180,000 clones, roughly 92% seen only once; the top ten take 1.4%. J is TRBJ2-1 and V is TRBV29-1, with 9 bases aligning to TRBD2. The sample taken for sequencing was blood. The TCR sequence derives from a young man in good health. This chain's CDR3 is CSVGGLASYNEQFF. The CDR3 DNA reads TGCAGCGTTGGGGGACTAGCCTCCTACAATGAGCAGTTCTTC.